This note documents a single T cell receptor beta chain sequence. This sample was taken from a study of OX40 agonist ivuxolimab in advanced cancers. The protocol was immunoSEQ multiplex PCR, while the TCRdb copy is restricted to in-frame clones and leaves out a portion. The sample shows tens of thousands of clones, 88% of them seen only once. This TCR derives from an adult with an advanced solid tumor such as melanoma, head and neck, liver or kidney cancer. The input for sequencing was CD4+ or CD8+ T cells sorted from blood, taken in a trial of the OX40 agonist ivuxolimab.

CDR3 in amino acids: CASSRTPHEAFF. The DNA for the CDR3 is TGTGCCAGCAGTCGTACCCCACACGAAGCTTTCTTT. The J gene is TRBJ1-1, the V gene TRBV28, with D unclear. Trimming pared 5 bases from V and 8 bases from J, leaving 12 bases between. Germline V lookup: CDR1 MDHEN, CDR2 SYDVKM. The CDR3 contains 12 residues.